This T cell receptor beta chain is drawn from a study of PD-1 blockade in classical Hodgkin lymphoma. Study background: Patients received nivolumab 3 mg/kg intravenously every 2 weeks.

Notes on this clone: A much larger clone lies one base from this, so it may be a read error.

With no exception, relapse followed autologous stem cell transplantation in all patients, and brentuximab vedotin exposure varied. TCRdb's table, derived via immunoSEQ multiplex PCR, lists solely in-frame clones and lacks some. The sample has over 5,500 clones; 60% to 85% are singletons. In germline, CDR1 is SEHNR, CDR2 FQNEAQ (reference sequence). This CDR3 has 15 residues. V trimming: 3 bases; J trimming: 7 bases; junction bases outside the gene matches: 9. This rearrangement joins TRBV7-9 to TRBJ2-1, with 7 bases that match TRBD2. The TCR comes from a human donor with classical Hodgkin lymphoma. The sequencing here drew on peripheral blood mononuclear cells (PBMCs), taken at baseline. This CDR3 is CASSFVGGGGNEQFF. The DNA for the CDR3 is TGTGCCAGCAGCTTCGTTGGGGGGGGAGGGAATGAGCAGTTCTTC.